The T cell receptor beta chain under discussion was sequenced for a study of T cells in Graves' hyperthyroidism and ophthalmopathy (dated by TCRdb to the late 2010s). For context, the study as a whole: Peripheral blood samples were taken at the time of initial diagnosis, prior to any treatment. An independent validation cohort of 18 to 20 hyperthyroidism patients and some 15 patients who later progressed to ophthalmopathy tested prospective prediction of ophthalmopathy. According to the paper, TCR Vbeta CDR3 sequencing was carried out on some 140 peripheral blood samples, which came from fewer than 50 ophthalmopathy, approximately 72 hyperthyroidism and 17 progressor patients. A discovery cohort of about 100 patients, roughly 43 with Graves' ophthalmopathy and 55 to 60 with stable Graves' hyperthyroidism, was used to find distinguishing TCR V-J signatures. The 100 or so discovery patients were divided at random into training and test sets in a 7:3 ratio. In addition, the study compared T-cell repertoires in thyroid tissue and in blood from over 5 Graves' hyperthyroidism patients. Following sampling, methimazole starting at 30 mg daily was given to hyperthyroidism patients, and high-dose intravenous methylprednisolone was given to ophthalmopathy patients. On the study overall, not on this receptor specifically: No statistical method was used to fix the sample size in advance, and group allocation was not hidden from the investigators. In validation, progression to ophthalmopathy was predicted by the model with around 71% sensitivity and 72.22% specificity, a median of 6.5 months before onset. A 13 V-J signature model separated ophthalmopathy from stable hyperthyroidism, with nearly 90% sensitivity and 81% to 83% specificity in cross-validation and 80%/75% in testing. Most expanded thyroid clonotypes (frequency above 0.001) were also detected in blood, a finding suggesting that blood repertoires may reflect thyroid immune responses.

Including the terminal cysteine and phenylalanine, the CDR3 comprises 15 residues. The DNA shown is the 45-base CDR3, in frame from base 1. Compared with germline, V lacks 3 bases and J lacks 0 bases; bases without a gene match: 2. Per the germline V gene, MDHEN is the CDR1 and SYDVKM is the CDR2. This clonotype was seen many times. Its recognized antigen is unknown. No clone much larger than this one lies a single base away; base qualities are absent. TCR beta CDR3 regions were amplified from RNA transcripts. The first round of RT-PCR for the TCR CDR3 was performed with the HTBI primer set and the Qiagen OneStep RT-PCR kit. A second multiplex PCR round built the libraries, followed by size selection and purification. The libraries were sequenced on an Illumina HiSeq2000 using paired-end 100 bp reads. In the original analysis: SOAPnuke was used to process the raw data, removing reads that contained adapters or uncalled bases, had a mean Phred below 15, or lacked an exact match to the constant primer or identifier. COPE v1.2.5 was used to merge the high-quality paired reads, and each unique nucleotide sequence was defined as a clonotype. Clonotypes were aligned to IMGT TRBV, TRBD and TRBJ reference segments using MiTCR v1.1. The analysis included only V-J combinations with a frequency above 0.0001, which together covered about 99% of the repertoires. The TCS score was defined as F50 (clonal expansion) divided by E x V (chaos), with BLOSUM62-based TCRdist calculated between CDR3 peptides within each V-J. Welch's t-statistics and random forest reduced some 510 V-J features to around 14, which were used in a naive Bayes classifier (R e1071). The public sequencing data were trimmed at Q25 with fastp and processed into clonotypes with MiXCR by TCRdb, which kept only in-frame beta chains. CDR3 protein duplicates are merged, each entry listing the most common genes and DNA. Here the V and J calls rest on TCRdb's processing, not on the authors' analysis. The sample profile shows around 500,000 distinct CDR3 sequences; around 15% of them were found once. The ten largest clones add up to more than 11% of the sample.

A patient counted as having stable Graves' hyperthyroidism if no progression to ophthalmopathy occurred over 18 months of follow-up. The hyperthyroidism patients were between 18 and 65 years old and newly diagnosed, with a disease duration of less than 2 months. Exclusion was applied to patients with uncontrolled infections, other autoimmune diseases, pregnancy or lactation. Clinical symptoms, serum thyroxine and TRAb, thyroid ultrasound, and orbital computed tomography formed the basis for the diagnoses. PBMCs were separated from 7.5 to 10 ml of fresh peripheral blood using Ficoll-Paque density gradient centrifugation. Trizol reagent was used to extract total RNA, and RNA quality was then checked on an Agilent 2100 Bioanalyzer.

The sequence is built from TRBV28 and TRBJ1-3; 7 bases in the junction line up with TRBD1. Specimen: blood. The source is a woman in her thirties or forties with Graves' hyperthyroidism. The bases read TGTGCCAGCAGTTTGACAGGGATCTCTGGAAACACCATATATTTT. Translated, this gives CASSLTGISGNTIYF.